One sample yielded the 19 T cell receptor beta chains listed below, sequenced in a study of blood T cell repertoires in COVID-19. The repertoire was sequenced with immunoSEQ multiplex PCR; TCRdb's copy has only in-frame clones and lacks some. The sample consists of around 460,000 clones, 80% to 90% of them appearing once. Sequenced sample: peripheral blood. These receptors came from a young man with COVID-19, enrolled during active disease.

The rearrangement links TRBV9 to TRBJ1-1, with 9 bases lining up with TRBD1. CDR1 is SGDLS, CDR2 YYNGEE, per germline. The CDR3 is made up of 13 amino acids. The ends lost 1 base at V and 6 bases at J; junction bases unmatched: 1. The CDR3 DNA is TGTGCCAGCAGCGTAACAGGGGGCGCTGAAGCTTTCTTT. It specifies CASSVTGGAEAFF.

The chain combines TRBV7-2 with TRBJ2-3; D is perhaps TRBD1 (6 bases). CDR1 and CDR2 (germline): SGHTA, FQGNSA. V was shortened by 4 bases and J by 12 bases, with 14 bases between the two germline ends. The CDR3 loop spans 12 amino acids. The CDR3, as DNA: TGTGCCAGCAGCTGGGCCGGACAGTTTCAGTATTTT. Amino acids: CASSWAGQFQYF.

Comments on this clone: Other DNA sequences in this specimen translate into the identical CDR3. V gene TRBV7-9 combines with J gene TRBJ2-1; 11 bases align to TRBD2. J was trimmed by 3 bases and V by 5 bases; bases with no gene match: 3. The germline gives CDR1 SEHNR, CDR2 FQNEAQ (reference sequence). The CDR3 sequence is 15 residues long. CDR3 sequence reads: CASSLGTSGYNEQFF. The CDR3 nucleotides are TGTGCCAGCAGCCTCGGGACTAGCGGCTACAATGAGCAGTTCTTC. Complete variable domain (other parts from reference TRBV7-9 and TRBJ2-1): DTGVSQNPRHKITKRGQNVTFRCDPISEHNRLYWYRQTLGQGPEFLTYFQNEAQLEKSRLLSDRFSAERPKGSFSTLEIQRTEQGDSAMYLCASSLGTSGYNEQFFGPGTRLTVL.

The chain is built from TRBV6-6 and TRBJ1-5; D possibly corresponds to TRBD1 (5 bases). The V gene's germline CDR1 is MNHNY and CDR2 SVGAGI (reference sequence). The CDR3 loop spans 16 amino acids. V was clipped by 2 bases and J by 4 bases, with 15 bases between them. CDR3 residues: CASSYHGGGVNQPQHF. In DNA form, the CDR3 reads TGTGCCAGCAGTTACCACGGCGGGGGGGTGAATCAGCCCCAGCATTTT.

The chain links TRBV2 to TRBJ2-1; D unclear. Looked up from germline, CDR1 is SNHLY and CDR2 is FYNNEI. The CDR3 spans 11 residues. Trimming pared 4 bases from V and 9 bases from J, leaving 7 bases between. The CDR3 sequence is CASSAVVEQFF. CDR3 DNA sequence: TGTGCCAGCAGTGCTGTTGTTGAGCAGTTCTTC.

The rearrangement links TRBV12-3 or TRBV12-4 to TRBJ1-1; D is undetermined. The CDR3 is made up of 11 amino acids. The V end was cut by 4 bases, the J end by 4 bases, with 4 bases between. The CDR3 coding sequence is TGTGCCAGCAGTTCGCGCACTGAAGCTTTCTTT. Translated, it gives CASSSRTEAFF.

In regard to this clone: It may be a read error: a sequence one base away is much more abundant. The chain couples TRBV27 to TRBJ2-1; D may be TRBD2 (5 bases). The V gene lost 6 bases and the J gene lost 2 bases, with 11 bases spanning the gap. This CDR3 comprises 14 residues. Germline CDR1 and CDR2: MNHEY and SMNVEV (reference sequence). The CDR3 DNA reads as TGTGCCAGCAGCCCTATGGAGGCCTACAATGAGCAGTTCTTC. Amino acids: CASSPMEAYNEQFF.

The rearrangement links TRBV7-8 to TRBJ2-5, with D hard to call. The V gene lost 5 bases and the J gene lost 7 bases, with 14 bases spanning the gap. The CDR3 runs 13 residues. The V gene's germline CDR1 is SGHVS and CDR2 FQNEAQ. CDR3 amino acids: CASSIQFYGTQYF. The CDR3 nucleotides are TGTGCCAGCAGCATCCAATTTTACGGGACCCAGTACTTC. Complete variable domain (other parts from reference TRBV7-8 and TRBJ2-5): GAGVSQSPRYKVAKRGQDVALRCDPISGHVSLFWYQQALGQGPEFLTYFQNEAQLDKSGLPSDRFFAERPEGSVSTLKIQRTQQEDSAVYLCASSIQFYGTQYFGPGTRLLVL.

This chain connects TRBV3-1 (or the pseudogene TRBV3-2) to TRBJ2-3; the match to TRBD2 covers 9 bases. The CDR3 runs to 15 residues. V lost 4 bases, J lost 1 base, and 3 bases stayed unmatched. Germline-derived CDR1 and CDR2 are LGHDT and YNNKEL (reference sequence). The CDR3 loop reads CASSPQRGGTDTQYF. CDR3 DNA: TGTGCCAGCAGCCCCCAGCGGGGGGGCACAGATACGCAGTATTTT.

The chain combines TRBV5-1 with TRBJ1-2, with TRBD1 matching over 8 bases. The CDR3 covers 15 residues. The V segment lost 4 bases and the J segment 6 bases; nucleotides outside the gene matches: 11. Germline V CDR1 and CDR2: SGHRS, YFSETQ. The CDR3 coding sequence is TGCGCCAGCAGCAAGGACAGGGTTGGGGGGAATGGCTACACCTTC. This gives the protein CASSKDRVGGNGYTF.

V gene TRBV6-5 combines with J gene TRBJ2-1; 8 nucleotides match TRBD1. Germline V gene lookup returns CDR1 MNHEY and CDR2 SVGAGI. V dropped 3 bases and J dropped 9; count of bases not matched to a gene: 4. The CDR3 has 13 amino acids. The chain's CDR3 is CASSYGQGREQFF. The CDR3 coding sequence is TGTGCCAGCAGTTATGGACAGGGTCGTGAGCAGTTCTTC.

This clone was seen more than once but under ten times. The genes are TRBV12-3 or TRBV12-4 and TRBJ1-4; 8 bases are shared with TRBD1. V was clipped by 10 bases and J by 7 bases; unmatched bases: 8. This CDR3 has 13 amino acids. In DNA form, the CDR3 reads TGTGCCACATCAGGGGGCCTGGGTGAAAAACTGTTTTTT. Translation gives CATSGGLGEKLFF.

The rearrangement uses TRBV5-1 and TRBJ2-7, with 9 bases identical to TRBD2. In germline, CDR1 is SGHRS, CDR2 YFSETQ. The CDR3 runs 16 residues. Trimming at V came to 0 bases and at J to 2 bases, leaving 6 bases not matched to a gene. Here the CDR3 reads CASSLGGSSGAYEQYF. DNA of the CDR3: TGCGCCAGCAGCTTGGGGGGGTCTAGCGGGGCCTACGAGCAGTACTTC.

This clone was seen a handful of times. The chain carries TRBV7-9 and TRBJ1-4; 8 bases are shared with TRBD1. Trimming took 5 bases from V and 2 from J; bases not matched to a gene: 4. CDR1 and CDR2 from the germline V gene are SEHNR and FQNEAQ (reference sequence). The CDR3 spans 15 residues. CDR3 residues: CASSPDRVTNEKLFF. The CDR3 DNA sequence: TGTGCCAGCAGCCCGGACAGGGTTACTAATGAAAAACTGTTTTTT.

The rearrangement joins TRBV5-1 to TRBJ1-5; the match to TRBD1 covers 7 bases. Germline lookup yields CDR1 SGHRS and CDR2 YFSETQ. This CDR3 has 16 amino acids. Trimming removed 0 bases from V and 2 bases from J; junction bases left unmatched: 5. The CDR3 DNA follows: TGCGCCAGCAGCTTGGTTCCCGGGACAGGCAATCAGCCCCAGCATTTT. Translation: CASSLVPGTGNQPQHF.

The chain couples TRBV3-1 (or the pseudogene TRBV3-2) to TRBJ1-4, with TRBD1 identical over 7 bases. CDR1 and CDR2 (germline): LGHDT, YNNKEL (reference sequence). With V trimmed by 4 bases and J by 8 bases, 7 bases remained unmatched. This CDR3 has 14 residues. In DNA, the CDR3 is TGTGCCAGCAGCCGGAGAACAGGGGAGGAAAAACTGTTTTTT. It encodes CASSRRTGEEKLFF.

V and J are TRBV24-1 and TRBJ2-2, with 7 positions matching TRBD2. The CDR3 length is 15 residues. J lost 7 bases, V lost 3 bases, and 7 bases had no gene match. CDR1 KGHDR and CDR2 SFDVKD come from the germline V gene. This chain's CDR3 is CATSDSREGDGELFF. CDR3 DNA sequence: TGTGCCACCAGTGATAGTAGGGAGGGCGACGGGGAGCTGTTTTTT.

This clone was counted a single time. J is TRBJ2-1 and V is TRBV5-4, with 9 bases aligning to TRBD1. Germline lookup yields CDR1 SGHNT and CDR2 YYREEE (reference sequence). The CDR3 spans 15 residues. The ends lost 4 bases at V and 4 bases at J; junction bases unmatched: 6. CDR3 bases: TGTGCCAGCAGCCCGACCGGGACAGGGTACAATGAGCAGTTCTTC. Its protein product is CASSPTGTGYNEQFF.

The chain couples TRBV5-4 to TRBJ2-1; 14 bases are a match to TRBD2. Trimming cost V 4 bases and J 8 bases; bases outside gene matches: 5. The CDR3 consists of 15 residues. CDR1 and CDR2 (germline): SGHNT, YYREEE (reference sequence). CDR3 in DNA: TGTGCCAGCAGCCCCGGGACTAGCGGGAGTTATGAGCAGTTCTTC. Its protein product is CASSPGTSGSYEQFF.